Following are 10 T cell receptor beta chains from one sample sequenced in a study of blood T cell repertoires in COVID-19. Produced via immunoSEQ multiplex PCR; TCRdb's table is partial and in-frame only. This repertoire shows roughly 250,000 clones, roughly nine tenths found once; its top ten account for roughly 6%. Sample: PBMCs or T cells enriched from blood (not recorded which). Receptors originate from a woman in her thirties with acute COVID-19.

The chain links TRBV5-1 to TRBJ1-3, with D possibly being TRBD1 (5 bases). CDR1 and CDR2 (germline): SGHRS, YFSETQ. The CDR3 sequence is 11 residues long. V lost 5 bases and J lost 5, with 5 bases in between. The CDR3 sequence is CASRGRNTIYF. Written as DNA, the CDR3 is TGCGCCAGCAGGGGGCGAAACACCATATATTTT.

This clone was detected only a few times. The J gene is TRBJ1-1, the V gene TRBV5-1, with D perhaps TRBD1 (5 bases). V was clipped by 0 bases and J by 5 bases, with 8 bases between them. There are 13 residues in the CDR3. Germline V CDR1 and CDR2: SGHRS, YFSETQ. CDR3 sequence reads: CASSLGGETEAFF. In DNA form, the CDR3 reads TGCGCCAGCAGCTTGGGGGGCGAGACTGAAGCTTTCTTT.

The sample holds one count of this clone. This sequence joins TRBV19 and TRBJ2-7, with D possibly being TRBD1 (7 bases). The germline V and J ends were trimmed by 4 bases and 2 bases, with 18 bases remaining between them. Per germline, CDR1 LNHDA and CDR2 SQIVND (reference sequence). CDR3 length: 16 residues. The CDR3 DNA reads TGTGCCAGTAGTACAGCAGGGGGGACGGACGCCTACGAGCAGTACTTC. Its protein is CASSTAGGTDAYEQYF.

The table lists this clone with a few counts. This chain's CDR3 is CASSPAGGTEKLFF. The CDR3 nucleotides read TGTGCCAGCTCACCGGCAGGGGGAACTGAAAAACTGTTTTTT. The V call is TRBV18, the J call TRBJ1-4; 7 positions match TRBD1. Germline values: CDR1 KGHSH, CDR2 LQKENI. V lost 3 bases to trimming and J lost 7 bases; unmatched junction nucleotides: 5. The length of the CDR3 is 14 residues.

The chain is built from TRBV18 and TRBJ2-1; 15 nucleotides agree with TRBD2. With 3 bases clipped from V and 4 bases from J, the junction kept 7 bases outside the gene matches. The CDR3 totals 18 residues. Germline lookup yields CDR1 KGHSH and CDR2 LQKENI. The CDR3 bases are TGTGCCAGCTCACCCGGACTAGCGGGAGGGACTGATTACAATGAGCAGTTCTTC. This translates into CASSPGLAGGTDYNEQFF.

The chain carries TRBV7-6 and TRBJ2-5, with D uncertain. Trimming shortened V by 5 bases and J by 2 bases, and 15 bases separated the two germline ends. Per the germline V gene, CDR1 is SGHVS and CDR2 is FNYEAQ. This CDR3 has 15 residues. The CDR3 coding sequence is TGTGCCAGCAGCCAAAGTTGGTTGCGGCAAGAGACCCAGTACTTC. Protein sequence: CASSQSWLRQETQYF.

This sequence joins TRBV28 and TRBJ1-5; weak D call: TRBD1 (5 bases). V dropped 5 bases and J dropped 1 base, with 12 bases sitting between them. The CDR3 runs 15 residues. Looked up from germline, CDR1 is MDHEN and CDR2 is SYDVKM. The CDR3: CASSPPGGSNQPQHF. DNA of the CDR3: TGTGCCAGCAGTCCCCCTGGGGGGAGCAATCAGCCCCAGCATTTT.

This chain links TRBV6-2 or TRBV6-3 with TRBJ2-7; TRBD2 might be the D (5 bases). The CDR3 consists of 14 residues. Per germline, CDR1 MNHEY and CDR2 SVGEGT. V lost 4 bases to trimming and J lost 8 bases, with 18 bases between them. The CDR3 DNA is TGTGCCAGCAGTTCACCTCGGGATTTAGTCAAGCAGTACTTC. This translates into CASSSPRDLVKQYF.

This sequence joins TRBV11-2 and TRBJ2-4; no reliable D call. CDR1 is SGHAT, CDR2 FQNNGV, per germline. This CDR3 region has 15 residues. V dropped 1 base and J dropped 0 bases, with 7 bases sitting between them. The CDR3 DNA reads TGTGCCAGCAGCTTAGGGCTGCTAGCCAAAAACATTCAGTACTTC. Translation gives CASSLGLLAKNIQYF. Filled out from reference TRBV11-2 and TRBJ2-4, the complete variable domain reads EAGVAQSPRYKIIEKRQSVAFWCNPISGHATLYWYQQILGQGPKLLIQFQNNGVVDDSQLPKDRFSAERLKGVDSTLKIQPAKLEDSAVYLCASSLGLLAKNIQYFGAGTRLSVL.

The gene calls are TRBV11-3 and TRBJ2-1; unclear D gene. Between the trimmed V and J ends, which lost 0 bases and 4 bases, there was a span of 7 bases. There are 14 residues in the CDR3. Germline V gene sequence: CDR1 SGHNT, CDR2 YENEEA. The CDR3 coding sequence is TGTGCCAGCAGCTTAGATGCGGTGTACAATGAGCAGTTCTTC. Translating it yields CASSLDAVYNEQFF.